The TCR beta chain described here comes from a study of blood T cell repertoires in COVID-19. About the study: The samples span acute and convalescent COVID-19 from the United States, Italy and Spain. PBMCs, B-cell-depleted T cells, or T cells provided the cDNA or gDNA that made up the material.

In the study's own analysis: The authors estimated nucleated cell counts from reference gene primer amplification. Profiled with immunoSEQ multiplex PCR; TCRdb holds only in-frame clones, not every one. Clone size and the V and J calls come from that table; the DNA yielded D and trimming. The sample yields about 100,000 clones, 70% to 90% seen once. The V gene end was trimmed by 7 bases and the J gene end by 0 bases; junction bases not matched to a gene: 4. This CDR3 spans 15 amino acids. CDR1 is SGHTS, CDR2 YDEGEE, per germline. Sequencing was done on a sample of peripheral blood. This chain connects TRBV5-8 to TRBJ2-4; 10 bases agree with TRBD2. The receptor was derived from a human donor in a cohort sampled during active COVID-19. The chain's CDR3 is CASPSGGSAKNIQYF. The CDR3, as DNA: TGTGCCAGCCCTAGCGGGGGCTCAGCCAAAAACATTCAGTACTTC. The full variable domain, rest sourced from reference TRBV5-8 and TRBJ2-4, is EAGVTQSPTHLIKTRGQQATLRCSPISGHTSVYWYQQALGLGLQFLLWYDEGEERNRGNFPPRFSGRQFPNYSSELNVNALELEDSALYLCASPSGGSAKNIQYFGAGTRLSVL.